This T cell receptor (beta chain) originates from a study of CD4 T cells in relation to SARS-CoV-2 and coronaviruses. Turning to the study itself: Convalescent patients had median age roughly 37 years, range about 21 to 80.

Sequencing used immunoSEQ multiplex PCR; TCRdb keeps in-frame clones, though not all of them. This sample has roughly 38,000 clones, with over 75% found just once. Trimming cost V 7 bases and J 7 bases; bases outside gene matches: 10. The CDR3 consists of 14 residues. In germline, CDR1 is GTSNPN, CDR2 SVGIG (reference sequence). Regarding this clone: The antigen is undetermined.

Cryopreserved PBMCs were CD4-enriched, then split into naive and memory cells. For less than eleven days, roughly 10^5 sorted CD4+ cells grew with T cell-depleted PBMCs and CEF. V and J are TRBV30 and TRBJ2-7; 13 nucleotides line up with TRBD2. This TCR came from an adult with COVID-19. The sample was naive CD4+ T cells from PBMCs, cultured in vitro. Subset given: naive CD4+ T cells isolated by negative enrichment. The CDR3 nucleotides are TGTGCCTCTCTGACTAGCGGGAGGACCGGGGAGCAGTACTTC. Translation: CASLTSGRTGEQYF. Full variable domain (remainder filled in from reference TRBV30 and TRBJ2-7): SQTIHQWPATLVQPVGSPLSLECTVEGTSNPNLYWYRQAAGRGLQLLFYSVGIGQISSEVPQNLSASRPQDRQFILSSKKLLLSDSGFYLCASLTSGRTGEQYFGPGTRLTVT.